This T cell receptor (beta chain) was captured by sequencing in a study of shared clonotypes between healthy human individuals. Turning to the study itself: Per donor, CD8 memory used one plate, CD8 naive used two, CD4 memory used three and CD4 naive used three. Whole-study findings and limits: Approximately 5.3% was the fraction of naive CD4 clonotypes found shared across several donors. Naive subsets generally exceeded memory subsets in estimated richness.

There are 15 residues in the CDR3. The germline gives CDR1 SGHVS, CDR2 FQNEAQ. V lost 2 bases, J lost 0 bases, and 4 bases stayed unmatched. Data came from immunoSEQ multiplex PCR; TCRdb stores just in-frame clones and leaves some out. The sample comprises roughly 590,000 clones, around 95% of which are singletons, and 0.09% to 0.13% rests with the top ten. It was CD45RO-negative cells, positively selected for CCR7, that made up naive CD8 cells, with terminally differentiated effector memory CD45RA+ cells excluded. Remarks on this clone: Its matching antigen is unknown. This same CDR3 is encoded by further DNA sequences in the sample.

The origin of this receptor is a woman aged 30 to 39 in good health. V and J are TRBV7-8 and TRBJ2-7; 7 bases match TRBD2. Sequencing input: naive CD8+ T cells sorted from blood. The DNA for the CDR3 is TGTGCCAGCAGCTTAACTAGCGAGAGCTCCTACGAGCAGTACTTC. This translates into CASSLTSESSYEQYF. Using reference TRBV7-8 and TRBJ2-7 for the parts outside the CDR3, the full variable domain is GAGVSQSPRYKVAKRGQDVALRCDPISGHVSLFWYQQALGQGPEFLTYFQNEAQLDKSGLPSDRFFAERPEGSVSTLKIQRTQQEDSAVYLCASSLTSESSYEQYFGPGTRLTVT.